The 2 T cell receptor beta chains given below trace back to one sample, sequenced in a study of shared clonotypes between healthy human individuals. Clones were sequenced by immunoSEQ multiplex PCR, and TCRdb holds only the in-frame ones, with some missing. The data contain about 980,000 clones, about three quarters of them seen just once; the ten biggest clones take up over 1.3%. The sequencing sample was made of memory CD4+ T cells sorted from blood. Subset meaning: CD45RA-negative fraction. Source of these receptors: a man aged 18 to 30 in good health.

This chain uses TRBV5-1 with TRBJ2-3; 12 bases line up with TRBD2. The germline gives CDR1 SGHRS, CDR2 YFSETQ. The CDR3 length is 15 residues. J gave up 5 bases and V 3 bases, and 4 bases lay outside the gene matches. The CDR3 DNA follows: TGCGCCAGCAGCTCTAGCGGGGGGGCGAGAGATACGCAGTATTTT. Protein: CASSSSGGARDTQYF. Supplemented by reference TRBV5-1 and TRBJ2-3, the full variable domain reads KAGVTQTPRYLIKTRGQQVTLSCSPISGHRSVSWYQQTPGQGLQFLFEYFSETQRNKGNFPGRFSGRQFSNSRSEMNVSTLELGDSALYLCASSSSGGARDTQYFGPGTRLTVL.

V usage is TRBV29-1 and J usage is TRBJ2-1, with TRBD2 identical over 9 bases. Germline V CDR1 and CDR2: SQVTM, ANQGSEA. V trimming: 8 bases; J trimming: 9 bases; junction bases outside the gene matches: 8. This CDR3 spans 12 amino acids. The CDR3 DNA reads TGCAGCACCCGGACTAGCGACGGTGAGCAGTTCTTC. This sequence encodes CSTRTSDGEQFF.